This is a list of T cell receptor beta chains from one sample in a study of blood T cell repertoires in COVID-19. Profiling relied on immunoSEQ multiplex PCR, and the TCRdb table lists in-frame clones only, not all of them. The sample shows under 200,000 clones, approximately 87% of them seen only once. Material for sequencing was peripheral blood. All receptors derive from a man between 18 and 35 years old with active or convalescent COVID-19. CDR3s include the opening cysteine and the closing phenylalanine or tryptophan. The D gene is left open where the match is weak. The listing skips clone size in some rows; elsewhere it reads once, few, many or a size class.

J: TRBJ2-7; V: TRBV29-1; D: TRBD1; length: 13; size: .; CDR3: CSAQDRLTYEQYF; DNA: TGCAGCGCTCAGGACAGGTTAACCTACGAGCAGTACTTC
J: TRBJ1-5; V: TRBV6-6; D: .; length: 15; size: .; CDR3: CASSLQGNSNQPQHF; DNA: TGTGCCAGCAGTCTACAGGGAAATAGCAATCAGCCCCAGCATTTT
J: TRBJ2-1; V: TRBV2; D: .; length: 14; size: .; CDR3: CASSEGSSIHEQFF; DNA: TGTGCCAGCAGTGAAGGCTCTAGCATACATGAGCAGTTCTTC
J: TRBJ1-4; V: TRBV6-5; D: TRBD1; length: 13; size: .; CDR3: CASTRGQGEKLFF; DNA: TGTGCCAGCACACGGGGACAGGGGGAAAAACTGTTTTTT
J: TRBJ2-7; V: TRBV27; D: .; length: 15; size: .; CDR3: CASSVTGVSSYEQYF; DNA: TGTGCCAGCAGTGTAACGGGAGTGAGCTCCTACGAGCAGTACTTC
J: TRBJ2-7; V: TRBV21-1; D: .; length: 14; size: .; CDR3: CASSIAGGHYEQYF; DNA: TGTGCCAGCAGCATAGCGGGGGGTCACTACGAGCAGTACTTC
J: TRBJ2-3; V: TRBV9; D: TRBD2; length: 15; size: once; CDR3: CASSVVRGGLDTQYF; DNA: TGTGCCAGCAGCGTAGTGCGGGGGGGCCTGGATACGCAGTATTTT
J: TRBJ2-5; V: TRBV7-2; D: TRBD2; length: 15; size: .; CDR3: CASSLVWEGLETQYF; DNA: TGTGCCAGCAGCTTAGTTTGGGAGGGCCTAGAGACCCAGTACTTC
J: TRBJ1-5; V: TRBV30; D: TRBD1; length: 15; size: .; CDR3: CAWAQDRGQGQPQHF; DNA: TGTGCCTGGGCCCAGGACAGGGGGCAAGGTCAGCCCCAGCATTTT
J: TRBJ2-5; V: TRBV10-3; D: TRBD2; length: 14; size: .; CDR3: CAISDLAGEETQYF; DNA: TGTGCCATCAGTGACTTAGCGGGAGAAGAGACCCAGTACTTC
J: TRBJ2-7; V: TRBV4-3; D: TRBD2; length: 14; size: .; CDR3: CASSRGLADYEQYF; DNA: TGCGCCAGCAGCCGGGGACTAGCGGACTACGAGCAGTACTTC
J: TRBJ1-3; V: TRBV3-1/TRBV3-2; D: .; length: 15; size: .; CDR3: CASSQGEGLENTIYF; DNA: TGTGCCAGCAGCCAAGGGGAGGGCCTCGAAAACACCATATATTTT
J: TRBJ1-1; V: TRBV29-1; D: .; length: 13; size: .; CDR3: CSVDERMNTEAFF; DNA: TGCAGCGTTGACGAGAGAATGAACACTGAAGCTTTCTTT
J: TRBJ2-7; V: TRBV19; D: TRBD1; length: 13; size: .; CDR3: CASSFRTGDEQYF; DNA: TGTGCCAGTAGTTTCCGGACAGGGGACGAGCAGTACTTC
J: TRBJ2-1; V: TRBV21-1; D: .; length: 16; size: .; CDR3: CASSKDPSGSHNEQFF; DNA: TGTGCCAGCAGCAAAGATCCTAGCGGATCCCACAATGAGCAGTTCTTC
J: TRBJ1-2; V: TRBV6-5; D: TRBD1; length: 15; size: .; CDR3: CASSSLGTGGYGYTF; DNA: TGTGCCAGCAGTTCACTCGGGACAGGGGGGTATGGCTACACCTTC